This T cell receptor beta chain was sequenced for a study of T-cell reconstitution after alpha-beta-depleted transplantation in children (dated by TCRdb to about 2016). For context, the study as a whole: Using TCR repertoire profiling, the study quantitatively followed how T-cell immune reconstitution unfolded in children after TCRalphabeta/CD19-depleted allogeneic hematopoietic cell transplantation. The paper as a whole reports these results and caveats: The frequencies of hyperexpanded clones fell over the following months, and after one year, T-cell counts and TCRbeta diversity were mostly attributed to newly produced T cells. The apparently early recovery of alphabetaT-cell counts about two months after transplant reportedly depended on only several hundred rapidly expanded clones that came from non-depleted graft cells. In some patients, the high TCRbeta diversity seen at day 60 was put down to recipient T cells and intrathymic progenitors that had survived conditioning.

Libraries were made using PCR. Sequencer: Illumina HiSeq 2500. To normalize quantification of the TCRbeta repertoire, the TCR libraries were built with molecular barcoding that relied on unique molecular identifiers. TCRdb reworked the public reads: Q25 trimming with fastp, MiXCR clone assembly, productive beta chains retained. Each CDR3 protein gets just one entry, which takes the most common genes and DNA from the rows behind it. This sample holds roughly 100,000 distinct CDR3 sequences; over 6% were observed only once. About a sixth of the sample comes from the top ten. The treatment or condition label corresponds to: allogeneic hematopoietic cell transplantation with graft depleted of TCRalphabeta T cells and CD19 B cells. Transplant recipients were children who received TCRalphabeta/CD19-depleted allogeneic hematopoietic cell grafts. This clonotype was detected ten times or more. No cognate antigen has been identified for it. Base qualities were left out, and no much larger clone turns up one base away.

Material: PBMCs, obtained before TCRalphabeta/CD19-depleted stem cell transplant. The receptor was isolated from a boy under 10 years old with acute lymphoblastic leukemia, due to receive a stem cell transplant.

The base sequence is TGCAGTGCTAGCAGGCAGGGGATGGAAAAACTGTTTTTT. Translated, it gives CSASRQGMEKLFF. The chain uses TRBV20-1 and TRBJ1-4, and perhaps TRBD1 as D gene, on 6 matching bases. Spanning cysteine to phenylalanine, the CDR3 consists of 13 amino acids. Solely the CDR3 DNA is kept, with 39 bases framed from the first base. The germline V gene (reference sequence) gives CDR1 as DFQATT and CDR2 as SNEGSKA. The V and J ends are trimmed by 3 bases and 8 bases, leaving 13 bases between them.